This T cell receptor beta chain was observed in a study of regulatory T cells in long-lasting Graves disease. Points on this clonotype: A much bigger clone sits one base away, suggesting this may be a read error.

Stated time point: newly diagnosed GD, antithyroid drugs for less than 3 months. PBMC-extracted RNA yielded the TCR library. In building TCR beta libraries, iRepertoire HTBI primers were used together with Arm-PCR of CDR3 regions. In TCRdb, the multiplex PCR reads were re-called with MiXCR into one record per CDR3 protein. The data hold about 470,000 distinct CDR3 sequences, with under 15% observed a single time. CDR1 and CDR2 (germline): PRHDT, FYEKMQ (reference sequence). CDR3 length equals 16 residues. The V gene end was trimmed by 5 bases and the J gene end by 7 bases; junction bases not matched to a gene: 15. These data also formed part of another study, on T cells in Graves' hyperthyroidism and ophthalmopathy. That work states: HTBI primers were the set used in a first-round RT-PCR of the TCR CDR3. The blood repertoire included most of the expanded thyroid clonotypes above 0.001.

V gene TRBV13 combines with J gene TRBJ2-7; TRBD2 aligns across 9 bases. Sample: peripheral blood mononuclear cells (PBMCs), taken at new diagnosis, from a patient treated with antithyroid drugs. The origin of this receptor is a woman in her twenties or thirties with Graves disease. The CDR3 reads CASSPLVAGVPNEQYF. The CDR3 region has the DNA TGTGCCAGCAGCCCCCTAGTAGCGGGAGTCCCCAATGAGCAGTACTTC. The full variable domain, in which reference TRBV13 and TRBJ2-7 provide the parts outside the CDR3, is AAGVIQSPRHLIKEKRETATLKCYPIPRHDTVYWYQQGPGQDPQFLISFYEKMQSDKGSIPDRFSAQQFSDYHSELNMSSLELGDSALYFCASSPLVAGVPNEQYFGPGTRLTVT.